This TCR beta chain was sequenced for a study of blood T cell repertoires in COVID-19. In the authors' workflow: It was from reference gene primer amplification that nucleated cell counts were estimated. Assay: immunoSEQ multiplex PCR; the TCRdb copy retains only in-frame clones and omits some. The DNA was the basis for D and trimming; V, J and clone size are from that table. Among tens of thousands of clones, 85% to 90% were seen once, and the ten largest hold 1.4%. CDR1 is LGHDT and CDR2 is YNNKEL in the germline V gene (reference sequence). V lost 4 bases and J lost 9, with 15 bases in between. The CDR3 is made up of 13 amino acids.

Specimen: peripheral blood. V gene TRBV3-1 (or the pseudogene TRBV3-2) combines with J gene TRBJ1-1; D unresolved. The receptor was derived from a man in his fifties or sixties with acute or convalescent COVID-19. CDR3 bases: TGTGCCAGCAGCCCGCGGGCCACATGGAAAGCTTTCTTT. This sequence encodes CASSPRATWKAFF.